These 15 T cell receptor beta chains originate from one sample sequenced in a study of early T cells in non-severe SARS-CoV-2 infection. From the 5' RACE reads, TCRdb called clonotypes with MiXCR, one entry per CDR3 protein. The sample lists approximately 120,000 distinct CDR3 sequences; just under 15% were seen once. The sequenced sample consisted of whole blood. The receptors stem from an adult who was a healthcare worker with PCR-confirmed SARS-CoV-2 infection or an uninfected control (not recorded which).

This clonotype was counted a few times. The J gene is TRBJ1-6, the V gene TRBV25-1; 8 bases fit TRBD1. The CDR3 has 14 amino acids. Looked up from germline, CDR1 is MGHDK and CDR2 is SYGVNS. The V segment lost 6 bases and the J segment 9 bases; nucleotides outside the gene matches: 7. This CDR3 is CASRLTGVGSPLHF. The CDR3 DNA follows: TGTGCCAGCAGACTGACAGGGGTCGGTTCACCCCTCCACTTT. Full variable domain (rest looked up from reference TRBV25-1 and TRBJ1-6): EADIYQTPRYLVIGTGKKITLECSQTMGHDKMYWYQQDPGMELHLIHYSYGVNSTEKGDLSSESTVSRIRTEHFPLTLESARPSHTSQYLCASRLTGVGSPLHFGNGTRLTVT.

This clonotype occurred a few times. V gene TRBV5-1 combines with J gene TRBJ2-3; D is perhaps TRBD2 (5 bases). CDR1 is SGHRS, CDR2 YFSETQ, per germline. The CDR3 runs to 13 residues. Trimming took off 3 bases at V and 5 bases at J, with 10 bases between the two ends. The CDR3 is CASSSNGEDTQYF. The CDR3 region has the DNA TGCGCCAGCAGCTCGAACGGGGAAGATACGCAGTATTTT.

The table lists this clonotype with many counts. V and J are TRBV18 and TRBJ1-1; 7 positions match TRBD1. Trimming removed 4 bases from V and 4 bases from J; junction bases left unmatched: 6. This CDR3 comprises 14 residues. From germline, CDR1 is KGHSH and CDR2 LQKENI. The CDR3 region is CASSRNRGSTEAFF. CDR3 DNA sequence: TGTGCCAGCTCACGTAACAGGGGATCCACTGAAGCTTTCTTT. The whole variable domain, filled in from reference TRBV18 and TRBJ1-1, reads NAGVMQNPRHLVRRRGQEARLRCSPMKGHSHVYWYRQLPEEGLKFMVYLQKENIIDESGMPKERFSAEFPKEGPSILRIQQVVRGDSAAYFCASSRNRGSTEAFFGQGTRLTVV.

In this sample, this clonotype turned up many times. The gene calls are TRBV5-6 and TRBJ2-5; D gene unclear. CDR1 is SGHDT, CDR2 YYEEEE, per germline. V lost 1 base and J 1 base, leaving 8 bases between the germline ends. The CDR3 totals 14 residues. CDR3 coding DNA: TGTGCCAGCAGCTTGTTGCATCCCCAAGAGACCCAGTACTTC. Translating gives CASSLLHPQETQYF.

This clonotype was counted only a few times. The chain carries TRBV7-9 and TRBJ2-1, with 7 bases that match TRBD1. The CDR3 has 13 residues. Germline CDR1 and CDR2: SEHNR and FQNEAQ (reference sequence). V lost 5 bases to trimming and J lost 6 bases; unmatched junction nucleotides: 4. This CDR3 reads CASSASGGNEQFF. The CDR3 bases are TGTGCCAGCAGCGCTTCAGGGGGCAATGAGCAGTTCTTC.

Many counts were recorded for this clonotype. The chain is built from TRBV4-1 and TRBJ1-5; D uncertain. The CDR3 sequence is 13 residues long. Germline V lookup: CDR1 MGHRA, CDR2 YSYEKL. V lost 0 bases and J lost 9, with 9 bases in between. The CDR3 loop is CASSQDPVWPQHF. The CDR3 nucleotides read TGCGCCAGCAGCCAAGATCCCGTTTGGCCCCAGCATTTT.

This clonotype was seen a handful of times. The V and J genes are TRBV11-2 and TRBJ1-2; D remains ambiguous. V dropped 3 bases and J dropped 8 bases, with 13 bases sitting between them. The germline CDR1 and CDR2 sequences are SGHAT and FQNNGV. The CDR3 spans 13 residues. The CDR3 loop is CASSFLTTGGYTF. The CDR3 nucleotides read TGTGCCAGCAGCTTTTTGACAACGGGAGGCTACACCTTC.

This clonotype was detected only once. The chain uses TRBV12-3 or TRBV12-4 and TRBJ1-6, with 11 bases identical to TRBD1. Trimming at V came to 6 bases and at J to 9 bases, leaving 7 bases not matched to a gene. There are 15 residues in the CDR3. CDR3 region: CASSRSGQGASPLHF. CDR3 coding DNA: TGTGCCAGCAGCCGCTCTGGACAGGGGGCTTCACCCCTCCACTTT.

This clonotype has just a few counts. The rearrangement joins TRBV11-2 to TRBJ1-2; D not certain. V was pared by 3 bases and J by 6 bases, with 5 bases between. The CDR3 contains 11 residues. Germline assignment: CDR1 SGHAT and CDR2 FQNNGV. CDR3: CASSFRDGYTF. The DNA of the CDR3 is TGTGCCAGCAGCTTTCGGGATGGCTACACCTTC.

In its sample, this clonotype was seen a few times. J is TRBJ1-1 and V is TRBV12-3 or TRBV12-4; no firm D call. The V end was cut by 2 bases, the J end by 5 bases, with 9 bases between. This CDR3 has 13 amino acids. The CDR3 region is CASSLQQLTEAFF. DNA of the CDR3: TGTGCCAGCAGTTTACAACAGTTGACTGAAGCTTTCTTT.

The rearrangement uses TRBV2 and TRBJ2-3; 7 bases fit TRBD1. CDR3 length equals 14 residues. The ends lost 11 bases at V and 0 bases at J; junction bases unmatched: 8. Germline CDR1 reads SNHLY; CDR2 reads FYNNEI. CDR3 in DNA: TGTGCCGGACAGGCAACCACTAGCACAGATACGCAGTATTTT. Its protein is CAGQATTSTDTQYF.

This chain uses TRBV27 with TRBJ2-6, with no clear D. Germline CDR1 MNHEY, CDR2 SMNVEV (reference sequence). CDR3 length equals 16 residues. Trimming left V 8 bases short and J 0 bases short, with 14 bases between. DNA of the CDR3: TGTGCCAGCCGCCCCTTGCCTCACTCTGGGGCCAACGTCCTGACTTTC. Translated: CASRPLPHSGANVLTF.

This clonotype was observed a few times. This chain uses TRBV4-2 with TRBJ2-5; 10 bases fit TRBD2. The length of the CDR3 is 16 residues. The germline V gene has CDR1 LGHNA and CDR2 YNFKEQ. Trimming removed 1 base from V and 5 bases from J; junction bases left unmatched: 7. CDR3 sequence: CASSQGAGGPRETQYF. The CDR3 bases are TGTGCCAGCAGCCAAGGAGCGGGGGGGCCCCGCGAGACCCAGTACTTC.

This clonotype appeared a single time. The rearrangement uses TRBV14 and TRBJ1-2, with TRBD1 matching over 10 bases. V gave up 1 base and J gave up 7 bases; unmatched junction bases: 6. The V gene's germline CDR1 is SGHDN and CDR2 FVKESK. There are 15 residues in the CDR3. CDR3: CASSQAGTGVLGYTF. The CDR3 nucleotides are TGTGCCAGCAGCCAAGCGGGGACAGGGGTCCTTGGCTACACCTTC.

This clonotype was recorded a few times. The chain is built from TRBV7-9 and TRBJ2-2; D remains ambiguous. The length of the CDR3 is 15 residues. The germline V gene has CDR1 SEHNR and CDR2 FQNEAQ (reference sequence). V was pared by 7 bases and J by 3 bases, with 15 bases between. As DNA, the CDR3 is TGTGCCAGCATGCCACCTGTTCGGGACACCGGGGAGCTGTTTTTT. Residues: CASMPPVRDTGELFF.